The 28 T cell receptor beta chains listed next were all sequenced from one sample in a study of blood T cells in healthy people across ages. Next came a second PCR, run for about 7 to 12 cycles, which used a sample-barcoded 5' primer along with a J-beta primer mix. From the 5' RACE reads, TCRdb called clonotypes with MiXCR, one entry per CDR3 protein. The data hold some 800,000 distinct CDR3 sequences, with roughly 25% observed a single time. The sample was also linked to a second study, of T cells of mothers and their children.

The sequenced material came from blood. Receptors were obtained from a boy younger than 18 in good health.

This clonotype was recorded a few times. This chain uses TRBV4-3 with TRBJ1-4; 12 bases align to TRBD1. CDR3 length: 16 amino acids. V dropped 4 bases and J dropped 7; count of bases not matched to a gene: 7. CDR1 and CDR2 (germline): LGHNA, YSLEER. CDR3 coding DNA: TGCGCCAGCAGCCGCGGCGGGACAGGGGGCGTTGAAAAACTGTTTTTT. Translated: CASSRGGTGGVEKLFF.

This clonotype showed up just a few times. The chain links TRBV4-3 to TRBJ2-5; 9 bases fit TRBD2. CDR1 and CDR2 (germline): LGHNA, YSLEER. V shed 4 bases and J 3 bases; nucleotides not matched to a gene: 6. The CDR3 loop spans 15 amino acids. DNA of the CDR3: TGCGCCAGCAGCCGACTTCTAGCGGGAAAAGAGACCCAGTACTTC. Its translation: CASSRLLAGKETQYF.

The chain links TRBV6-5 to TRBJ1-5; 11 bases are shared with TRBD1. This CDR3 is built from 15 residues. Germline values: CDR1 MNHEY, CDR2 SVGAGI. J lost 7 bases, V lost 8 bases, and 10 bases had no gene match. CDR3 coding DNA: TGTGCCAGCCGAATTGGAGGGACAGGGGGACAGCCCCAGCATTTT. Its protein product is CASRIGGTGGQPQHF.

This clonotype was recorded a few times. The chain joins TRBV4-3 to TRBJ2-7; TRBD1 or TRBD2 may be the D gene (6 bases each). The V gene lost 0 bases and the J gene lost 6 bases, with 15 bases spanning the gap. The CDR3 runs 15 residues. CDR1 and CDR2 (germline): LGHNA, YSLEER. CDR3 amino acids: CASSQDRGTSGEQYF. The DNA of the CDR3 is TGCGCCAGCAGCCAAGATAGGGGGACTTCCGGCGAGCAGTACTTC.

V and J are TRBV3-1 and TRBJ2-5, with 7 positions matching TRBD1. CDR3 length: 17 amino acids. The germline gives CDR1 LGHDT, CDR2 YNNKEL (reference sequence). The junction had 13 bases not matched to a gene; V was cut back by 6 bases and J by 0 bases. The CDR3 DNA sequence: TGTGCCAGCAGTCAAACAGGGGCTCCAATGTACCAAGAGACCCAGTACTTC. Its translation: CASSQTGAPMYQETQYF.

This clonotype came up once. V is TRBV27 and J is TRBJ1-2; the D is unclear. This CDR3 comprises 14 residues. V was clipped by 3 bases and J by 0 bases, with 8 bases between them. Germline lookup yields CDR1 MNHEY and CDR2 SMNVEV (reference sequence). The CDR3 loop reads CASSFQATNYGYTF. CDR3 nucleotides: TGTGCCAGCAGTTTTCAGGCGACTAACTATGGCTACACCTTC.

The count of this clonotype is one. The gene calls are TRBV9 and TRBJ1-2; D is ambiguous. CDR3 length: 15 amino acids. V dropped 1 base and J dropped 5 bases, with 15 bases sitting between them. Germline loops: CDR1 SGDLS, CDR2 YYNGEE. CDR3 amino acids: CASSVFAGPGYGYTF. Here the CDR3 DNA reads TGTGCCAGCAGCGTATTCGCAGGCCCGGGGTATGGCTACACCTTC.

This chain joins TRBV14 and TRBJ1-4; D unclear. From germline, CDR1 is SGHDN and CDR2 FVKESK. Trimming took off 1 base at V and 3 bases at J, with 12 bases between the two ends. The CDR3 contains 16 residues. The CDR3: CASSQVLGKANEKLFF. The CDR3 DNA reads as TGTGCCAGCAGCCAAGTGCTGGGGAAAGCTAATGAAAAACTGTTTTTT.

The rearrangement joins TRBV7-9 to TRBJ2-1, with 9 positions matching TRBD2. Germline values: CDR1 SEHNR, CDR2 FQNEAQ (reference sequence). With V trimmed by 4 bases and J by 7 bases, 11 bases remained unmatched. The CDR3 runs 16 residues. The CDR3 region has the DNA TGTGCCAGCAGCTCTTCGGTTAGCGGGAGTGCGAATGAGCAGTTCTTC. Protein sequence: CASSSSVSGSANEQFF. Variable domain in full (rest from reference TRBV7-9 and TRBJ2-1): DTGVSQNPRHKITKRGQNVTFRCDPISEHNRLYWYRQTLGQGPEFLTYFQNEAQLEKSRLLSDRFSAERPKGSFSTLEIQRTEQGDSAMYLCASSSSVSGSANEQFFGPGTRLTVL.

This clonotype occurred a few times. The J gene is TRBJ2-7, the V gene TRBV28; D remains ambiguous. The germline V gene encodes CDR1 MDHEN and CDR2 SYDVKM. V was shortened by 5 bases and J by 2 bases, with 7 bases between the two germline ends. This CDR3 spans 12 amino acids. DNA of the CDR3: TGTGCCAGCAGTGTGCGGACCTACGAGCAGTACTTC. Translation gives CASSVRTYEQYF.

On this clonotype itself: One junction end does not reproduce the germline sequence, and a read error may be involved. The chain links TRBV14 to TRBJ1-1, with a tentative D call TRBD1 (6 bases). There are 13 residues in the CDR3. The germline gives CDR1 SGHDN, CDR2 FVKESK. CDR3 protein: CASSLQGNTEALF. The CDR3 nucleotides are TGTGCCAGCAGCCTACAGGGAAACACTGAAGCTCTCTTT.

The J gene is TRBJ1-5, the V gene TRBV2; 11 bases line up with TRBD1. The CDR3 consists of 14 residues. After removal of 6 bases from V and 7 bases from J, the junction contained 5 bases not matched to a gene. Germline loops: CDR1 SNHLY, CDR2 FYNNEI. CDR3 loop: CASSGGQGVQPQHF. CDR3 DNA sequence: TGTGCCAGCAGCGGGGGACAGGGGGTGCAGCCCCAGCATTTT.

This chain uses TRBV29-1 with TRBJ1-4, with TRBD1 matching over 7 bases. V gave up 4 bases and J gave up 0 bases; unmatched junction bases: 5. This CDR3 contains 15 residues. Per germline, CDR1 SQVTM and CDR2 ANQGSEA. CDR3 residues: CSVVGTDATNEKLFF. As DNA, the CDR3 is TGCAGCGTTGTGGGGACAGATGCAACTAATGAAAAACTGTTTTTT.

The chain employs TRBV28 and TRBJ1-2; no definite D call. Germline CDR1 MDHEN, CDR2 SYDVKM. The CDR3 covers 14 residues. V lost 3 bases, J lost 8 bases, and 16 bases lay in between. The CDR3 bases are TGTGCCAGCAGTTTTGAGGGTCTCGTGGAAGGCTACACCTTC. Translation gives CASSFEGLVEGYTF.

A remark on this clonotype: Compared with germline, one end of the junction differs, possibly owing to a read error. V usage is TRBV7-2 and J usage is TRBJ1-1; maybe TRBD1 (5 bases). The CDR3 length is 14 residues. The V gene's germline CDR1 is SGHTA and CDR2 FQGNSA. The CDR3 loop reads CASSLARGTTKAFF. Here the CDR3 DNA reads TGTGCCAGCAGCTTAGCCCGGGGCACCACTAAAGCTTTCTTT.

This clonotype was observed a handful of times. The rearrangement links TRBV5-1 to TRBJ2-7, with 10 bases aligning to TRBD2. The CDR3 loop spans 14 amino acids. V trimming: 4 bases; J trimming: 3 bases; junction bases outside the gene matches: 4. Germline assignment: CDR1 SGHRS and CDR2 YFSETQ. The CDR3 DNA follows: TGCGCCAGCAGCGAGGGACTAGCGAACTACGAGCAGTACTTC. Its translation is CASSEGLANYEQYF.

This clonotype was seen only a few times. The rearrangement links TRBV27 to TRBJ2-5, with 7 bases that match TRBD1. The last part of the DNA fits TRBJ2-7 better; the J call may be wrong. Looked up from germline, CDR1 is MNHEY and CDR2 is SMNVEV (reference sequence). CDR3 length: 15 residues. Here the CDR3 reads CASSLKNDRDYEQYF. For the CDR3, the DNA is TGTGCCAGCAGTCTAAAGAATGACAGGGACTACGAGCAGTACTTC.

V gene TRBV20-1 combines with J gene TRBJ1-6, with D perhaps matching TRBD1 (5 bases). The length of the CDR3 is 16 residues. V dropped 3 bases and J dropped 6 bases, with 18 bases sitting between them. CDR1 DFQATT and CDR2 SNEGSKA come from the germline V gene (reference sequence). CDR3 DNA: TGCAGTGCTAGCCCAGCGGGGCTGTCTGCTAATTCACCCCTCCACTTT. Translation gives CSASPAGLSANSPLHF.

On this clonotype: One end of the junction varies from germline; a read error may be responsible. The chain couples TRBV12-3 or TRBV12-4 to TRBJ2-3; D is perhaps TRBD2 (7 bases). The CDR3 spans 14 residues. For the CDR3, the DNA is TGTGCCAGCAGTTTTCAACGGGGGGCAGATGCGCAGTATTTT. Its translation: CASSFQRGADAQYF.

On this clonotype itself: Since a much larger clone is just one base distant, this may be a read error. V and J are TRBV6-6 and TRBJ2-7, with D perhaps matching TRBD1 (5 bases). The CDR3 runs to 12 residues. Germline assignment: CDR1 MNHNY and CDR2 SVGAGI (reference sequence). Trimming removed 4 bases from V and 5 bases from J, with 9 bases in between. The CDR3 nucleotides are TGTGCCAGCAGTTTACCAGGGCACGAGCAGTACTTC. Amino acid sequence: CASSLPGHEQYF.

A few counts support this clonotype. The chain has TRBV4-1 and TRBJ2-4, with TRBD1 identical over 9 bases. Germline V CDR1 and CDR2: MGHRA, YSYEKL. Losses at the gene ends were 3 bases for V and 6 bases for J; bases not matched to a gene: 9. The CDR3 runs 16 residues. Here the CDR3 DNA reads TGCGCCAGCAGCCACTTGGAACAGGGGGCGAGAAACATTCAGTACTTC. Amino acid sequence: CASSHLEQGARNIQYF.

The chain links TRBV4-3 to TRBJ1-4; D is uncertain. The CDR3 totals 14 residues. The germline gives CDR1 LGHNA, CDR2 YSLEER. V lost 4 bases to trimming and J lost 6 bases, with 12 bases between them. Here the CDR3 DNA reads TGCGCCAGCAGCCGAGACACGATGGATGAAAAACTGTTTTTT. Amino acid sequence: CASSRDTMDEKLFF.

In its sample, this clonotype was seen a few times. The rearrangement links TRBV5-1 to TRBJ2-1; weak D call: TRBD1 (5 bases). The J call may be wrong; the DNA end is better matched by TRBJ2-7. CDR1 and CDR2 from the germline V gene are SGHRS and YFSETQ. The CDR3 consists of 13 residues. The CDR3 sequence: CASSDTGSYEQYF. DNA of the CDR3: TGCGCCAGCAGCGACACAGGCTCGTACGAGCAGTACTTC.

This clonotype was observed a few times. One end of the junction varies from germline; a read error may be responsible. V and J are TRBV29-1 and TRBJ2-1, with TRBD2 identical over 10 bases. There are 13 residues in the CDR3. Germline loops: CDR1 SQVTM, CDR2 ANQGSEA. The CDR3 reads CSAELAGSLSRYF. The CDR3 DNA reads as TGCAGCGCCGAACTAGCGGGATCCCTCAGCAGGTACTTC.

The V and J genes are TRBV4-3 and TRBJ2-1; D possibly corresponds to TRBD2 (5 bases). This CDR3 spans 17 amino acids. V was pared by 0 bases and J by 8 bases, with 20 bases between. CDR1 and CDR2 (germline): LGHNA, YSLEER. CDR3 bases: TGCGCCAGCAGCCAAGATTTAGTGTGGGAGTCTCCGGATGAGCAGTTCTTC. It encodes CASSQDLVWESPDEQFF.

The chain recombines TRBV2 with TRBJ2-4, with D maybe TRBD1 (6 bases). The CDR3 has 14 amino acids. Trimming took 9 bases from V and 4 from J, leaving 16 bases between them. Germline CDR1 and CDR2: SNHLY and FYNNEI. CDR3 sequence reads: CARSLWGLKNIQYF. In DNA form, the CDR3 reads TGTGCCAGATCCTTGTGGGGGCTGAAAAACATTCAGTACTTC.

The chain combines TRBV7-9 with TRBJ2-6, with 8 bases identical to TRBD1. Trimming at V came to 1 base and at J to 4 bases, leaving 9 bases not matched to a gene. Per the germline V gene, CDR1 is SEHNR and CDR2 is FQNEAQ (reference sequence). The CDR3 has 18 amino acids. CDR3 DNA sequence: TGTGCCAGCAGCTTAGGGTGGACAGGGACGAGGGGGGCCAACGTCCTGACTTTC. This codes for CASSLGWTGTRGANVLTF.

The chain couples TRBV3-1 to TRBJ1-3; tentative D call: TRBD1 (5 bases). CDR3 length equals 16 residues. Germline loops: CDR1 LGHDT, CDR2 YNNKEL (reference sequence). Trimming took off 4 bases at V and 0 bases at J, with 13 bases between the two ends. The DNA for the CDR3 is TGTGCCAGCAGCCTCTCGGGGGGGGACTCTGGAAACACCATATATTTT. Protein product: CASSLSGGDSGNTIYF. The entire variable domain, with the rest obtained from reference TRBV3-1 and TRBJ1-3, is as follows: DTAVSQTPKYLVTQMGNDKSIKCEQNLGHDTMYWYKQDSKKFLKIMFSYNNKELIINETVPNRFSPKSPDKAHLNLHINSLELGDSAVYFCASSLSGGDSGNTIYFGEGSWLTVV.